A single sample gave rise to the 21 T cell receptor beta chains below, sequenced in a study of CD8 T cells in Susac syndrome. The authors reverse transcribed roughly 0.5 to 1 ug RNA with random hexamers. TCRdb ran MiXCR on the immunoSEQ multiplex PCR reads and lists one entry per CDR3 protein. Of approximately 130,000 distinct CDR3 sequences detected, around 90% appear once; the ten largest clones hold about 0.23%. The sample comprised CD8+ T cells from PBMCs. These receptors were taken from a human donor with multiple sclerosis.

The CDR3 region has the DNA TGCAGCGTTTATGGGACAGGGGGCAATGAGCAGTTCTTC. Translation: CSVYGTGGNEQFF. The V call is TRBV29-1, the J call TRBJ2-1; 11 bases are shared with TRBD1. Unmatched junction bases numbered 3, after V lost 5 bases and J lost 6 bases. The length of the CDR3 is 13 residues. In germline, CDR1 is SQVTM, CDR2 ANQGSEA.

The chain links TRBV7-8 to TRBJ2-7; tentative D call: TRBD2 (6 bases). Germline V gene data show CDR1 as SGHVS and CDR2 as FQNEAQ. The CDR3 runs to 13 residues. The V end lost 0 bases, the J end lost 4 bases, and 7 bases lay between the germline ends. The CDR3 here is CASSLAGRYEQYF. The CDR3 DNA sequence: TGTGCCAGCAGCTTAGCAGGGAGGTACGAGCAGTACTTC.

Turning to this clonotype: Relative to the germline gene, one junction end is altered; a read error may explain this. The rearrangement joins TRBV4-1 to TRBJ1-5; no reliable D call. The CDR3 is 15 residues long. The germline V gene has CDR1 MGHRA and CDR2 YSYEKL. CDR3 nucleotides: TGTGCCAGCAGCCAAGGTGGCTATAGCAATCAGCCCCAGCATTTT. Amino acid sequence: CASSQGGYSNQPQHF.

The chain joins TRBV9 to TRBJ1-2; D may be TRBD1 (6 bases). The CDR3 extends over 15 amino acids. From germline, CDR1 is SGDLS and CDR2 YYNGEE. The V end was cut by 3 bases, the J end by 6 bases, with 18 bases between. The CDR3 reads CASSGTGLSGDGYTF. DNA for the CDR3: TGTGCCAGCAGCGGAACAGGGTTGAGTGGCGATGGCTACACCTTC. Complete variable domain (other parts from reference TRBV9 and TRBJ1-2): DSGVTQTPKHLITATGQRVTLRCSPRSGDLSVYWYQQSLDQGLQFLIQYYNGEERAKGNILERFSAQQFPDLHSELNLSSLELGDSALYFCASSGTGLSGDGYTFGSGTRLTVV.

This chain joins TRBV11-2 and TRBJ2-5; D gene ambiguous. CDR3 length: 15 amino acids. The germline V gene has CDR1 SGHAT and CDR2 FQNNGV. Trimming took off 1 base at V and 1 base at J, with 10 bases between the two ends. The chain's CDR3 is CASSLGAAVQETQYF. CDR3 in DNA: TGTGCCAGCAGCTTAGGGGCCGCCGTCCAAGAGACCCAGTACTTC.

The V call is TRBV4-1, the J call TRBJ1-1; no firm D call. The germline V and J ends were trimmed by 3 bases and 0 bases, with 14 bases remaining between them. CDR1 and CDR2 from the germline V gene are MGHRA and YSYEKL. The CDR3 is made up of 16 amino acids. The CDR3 spells CASSQVQGQLNTEAFF. The CDR3 coding sequence is TGCGCCAGCAGCCAGGTCCAAGGGCAGTTGAACACTGAAGCTTTCTTT.

DNA of the CDR3: TGCAGTGCTAGCCATCGGGGGCGATTTGTGATAGAGACCCAGTACTTC. It encodes CSASHRGRFVIETQYF. The rearrangement uses TRBV20-1 and TRBJ2-5; D might be TRBD1 or TRBD2, each matching 6 bases. This CDR3 is 16 amino acids long. V lost 3 bases and J lost 4, with 21 bases in between. Per germline, CDR1 DFQATT and CDR2 SNEGSKA (reference sequence).

This sequence joins TRBV5-6 and TRBJ2-2; 10 nucleotides align to TRBD2. Germline CDR1 reads SGHDT; CDR2 reads YYEEEE. The CDR3 extends over 15 amino acids. The junction had 6 bases not matched to a gene; V was cut back by 4 bases and J by 6 bases. In nucleotides, the CDR3 is TGTGCCAGCAGCCCTGGTGGACTAGCGGCCGGGGAGCTGTTTTTT. Translating gives CASSPGGLAAGELFF.

V usage is TRBV27 and J usage is TRBJ1-2, with D hard to call. Germline V gene sequence: CDR1 MNHEY, CDR2 SMNVEV (reference sequence). This CDR3 is built from 11 residues. V shed 9 bases and J shed 5 bases, with 10 bases lying between them. The CDR3 spells CASGEGYGYTF. The CDR3 coding sequence is TGTGCCAGTGGGGAGGGATATGGCTACACCTTC.

The chain combines TRBV15 with TRBJ2-7; D possibly corresponds to TRBD2 (6 bases). Germline V gene sequence: CDR1 LNHNV, CDR2 YYDKDF (reference sequence). V lost 8 bases and J lost 0, with 11 bases in between. This CDR3 has 13 residues. DNA of the CDR3: TGTGCCACCCGGGGGTCAAGCTCCTACGAGCAGTACTTC. It translates to CATRGSSSYEQYF.

V and J are TRBV20-1 and TRBJ2-1; 11 nucleotides match TRBD2. This CDR3 is 16 amino acids long. The V gene's germline CDR1 is DFQATT and CDR2 SNEGSKA (reference sequence). V dropped 0 bases and J dropped 15; count of bases not matched to a gene: 16. CDR3 in DNA: TGCAGTGCTAGAGATCTTTCGGGACTAGCGGATGATAATCTGTTCTTC. As protein: CSARDLSGLADDNLFF.

The gene calls are TRBV14 and TRBJ1-2; 9 positions match TRBD1. CDR1 and CDR2 (germline): SGHDN, FVKESK. J gave up 3 bases and V 1 base, and 3 bases lay outside the gene matches. This CDR3 contains 15 residues. CDR3 sequence (DNA): TGTGCCAGCAGCCAAGGCCGGGACAGGGACTATGGCTACACCTTC. The encoded protein is CASSQGRDRDYGYTF.

Only one count was recorded for this clonotype. The V and J genes are TRBV4-2 and TRBJ2-1; D gene uncertain. The CDR3 sequence is 11 residues long. CDR1 LGHNA and CDR2 YNFKEQ come from the germline V gene. Trimming stripped 3 bases from V and 6 bases from J, with 3 bases between. The CDR3 sequence is CASSHTNEQFF. CDR3 DNA sequence: TGTGCCAGCAGCCATACCAATGAGCAGTTCTTC.

This clonotype was recorded once. V gene TRBV11-2 combines with J gene TRBJ2-5; tentatively, D is TRBD1 (5 bases). This CDR3 is built from 14 residues. Germline CDR1 is SGHAT and CDR2 is FQNNGV. Trimming removed 5 bases at V and 0 bases at J, with 10 bases between. CDR3 DNA: TGTGCCAGCAGCCAGGGTTCTTACCAAGAGACCCAGTACTTC. Encoded protein: CASSQGSYQETQYF. Complete variable domain (other parts from reference TRBV11-2 and TRBJ2-5): EAGVAQSPRYKIIEKRQSVAFWCNPISGHATLYWYQQILGQGPKLLIQFQNNGVVDDSQLPKDRFSAERLKGVDSTLKIQPAKLEDSAVYLCASSQGSYQETQYFGPGTRLLVL.

The chain recombines TRBV5-6 with TRBJ2-5, with 7 bases fitting TRBD1. This CDR3 spans 14 amino acids. Germline-derived CDR1 and CDR2 are SGHDT and YYEEEE. Trimming cost V 2 bases and J 1 base; bases outside gene matches: 2. Written as DNA, the CDR3 is TGTGCCAGCAGCTTTGACAGGGCCCAAGAGACCCAGTACTTC. This codes for CASSFDRAQETQYF.

The V and J genes are TRBV6-4 and TRBJ1-1; D remains unclear. CDR3 length: 16 residues. Germline V gene data show CDR1 as MRHNA and CDR2 as SNTAGT. The ends were cut back, 2 bases at V and 3 bases at J, with 16 bases in the middle. The CDR3 DNA is TGTGCCAGCAGTGACAGATATCAGAATTTGGACACTGAAGCTTTCTTT. Translation gives CASSDRYQNLDTEAFF.

On this clonotype: At one end the junction does not follow the germline gene, possibly because of a read error. The chain joins TRBV13 to TRBJ2-1; D remains ambiguous. Germline-derived CDR1 and CDR2 are PRHDT and FYEKMQ (reference sequence). The CDR3 is made up of 13 amino acids. The CDR3 nucleotides read TGTGCCAGCACACCGGCCAACAAGCATGATCAGTTCTTC. Its protein is CASTPANKHDQFF.

The gene calls are TRBV27 and TRBJ2-1; D is uncertain. Germline CDR1 reads MNHEY; CDR2 reads SMNVEV (reference sequence). With 7 bases removed from V and 3 bases from J, the gap between germline ends came to 7 bases. This CDR3 has 12 residues. The CDR3 sequence: CASMVSYNEQFF. The DNA of the CDR3 is TGTGCCAGCATGGTGAGCTACAATGAGCAGTTCTTC.

The chain employs TRBV18 and TRBJ1-1; D uncertain. Germline V gene sequence: CDR1 KGHSH, CDR2 LQKENI. The CDR3 has 12 amino acids. Trimming pared 2 bases from V and 1 base from J, leaving 2 bases between. The CDR3 is CASSPRNTEAFF. The CDR3 DNA follows: TGTGCCAGCTCACCAAGGAACACTGAAGCTTTCTTT. The variable domain in full, with the rest retrieved from reference TRBV18 and TRBJ1-1, is NAGVMQNPRHLVRRRGQEARLRCSPMKGHSHVYWYRQLPEEGLKFMVYLQKENIIDESGMPKERFSAEFPKEGPSILRIQQVVRGDSAAYFCASSPRNTEAFFGQGTRLTVV.

This clonotype was detected only once. The chain couples TRBV20-1 to TRBJ1-5, with TRBD1 identical over 9 bases. Trimming removed 0 bases from V and 6 bases from J; junction bases left unmatched: 9. This CDR3 comprises 16 residues. Germline V gives CDR1 DFQATT, CDR2 SNEGSKA (reference sequence). The CDR3 DNA reads TGCAGTGCTAGAGATCGGGCAGGACAGGGGCTTCAGCCCCAGCATTTT. Protein sequence: CSARDRAGQGLQPQHF.

The CDR3 DNA sequence: TGTGCCTGGAGTGCGGGGTCTCCTGGCTACACCTTC. It specifies CAWSAGSPGYTF. The rearrangement uses TRBV30 and TRBJ1-2; D remains ambiguous. The CDR3 consists of 12 residues. The V end was cut by 1 base, the J end by 7 bases, with 10 bases between. CDR1 is GTSNPN, CDR2 SVGIG, per germline (reference sequence).